The next 13 T cell receptor beta chains were all read from a single sample in a study of T cells in Graves' hyperthyroidism and ophthalmopathy. What was amplified from RNA transcripts were TCR beta CDR3 regions. Primed by the HTBI set, a first-round RT-PCR was run on the TCR CDR3. TCRdb re-called the multiplex PCR reads through MiXCR, storing one row per CDR3 protein. This table holds about 660,000 distinct CDR3 sequences, 45% found once. Sequences were obtained from peripheral blood or thyroid tissue (not recorded which). The source is an adult man with Graves' disease, either hyperthyroidism or ophthalmopathy (not recorded which).

This clonotype was detected many times. This rearrangement joins TRBV7-2 to TRBJ1-4; 7 nucleotides agree with TRBD1. CDR3 size: 14 residues. V gave up 4 bases and J gave up 7 bases; unmatched junction bases: 6. Germline-derived CDR1 and CDR2 are SGHTA and FQGNSA. The CDR3 here is CASSSTGRTEKLFF. The CDR3 DNA follows: TGTGCCAGCAGCTCGACAGGGCGTACTGAAAAACTGTTTTTT.

This clonotype was observed a few times. The J gene is TRBJ2-7, the V gene TRBV3-1; D gene uncertain. CDR1 and CDR2 (germline): LGHDT, YNNKEL (reference sequence). V was cut by 1 base and J by 0 bases, with 7 bases left in between. The CDR3 extends over 14 amino acids. Here the CDR3 reads CASSQGRNSYEQYF. The CDR3 DNA follows: TGTGCCAGCAGCCAAGGACGGAACTCCTACGAGCAGTACTTC.

The V and J genes are TRBV2 and TRBJ1-4; a weak D match, TRBD1 (5 bases). The CDR3 is made up of 14 amino acids. Germline assignment: CDR1 SNHLY and CDR2 FYNNEI. V shed 6 bases and J shed 4 bases, with 12 bases lying between them. In DNA form, the CDR3 reads TGTGCCAGCAGGGGGACTGCCAATAATGAAAAACTGTTTTTT. Residues: CASRGTANNEKLFF.

Of note for this clonotype: A single base separates this from a much larger clone, so it may be a read error. The chain carries TRBV7-6 and TRBJ2-2; D unclear. Germline V gives CDR1 SGHVS, CDR2 FNYEAQ. This CDR3 is 13 amino acids long. CDR3 sequence reads: CASSFRRTEELFF. In DNA, the CDR3 is TGTGCCAGCAGCTTTCGGCGCACCGAGGAGCTGTTTTTT.

CDR3 loop: CASSGASHTEAFF. The CDR3 nucleotides read TGTGCCAGCAGTGGGGCCTCCCACACTGAAGCTTTCTTT. The chain links TRBV2 to TRBJ1-1; D ambiguous. CDR3 length equals 13 residues. Trimming pared 4 bases from V and 3 bases from J, leaving 9 bases between. The germline gives CDR1 SNHLY, CDR2 FYNNEI.

The chain joins TRBV7-2 to TRBJ2-7, with 10 nucleotides matching TRBD1. Germline V gives CDR1 SGHTA, CDR2 FQGNSA. The J segment lost 2 bases and the V segment lost 5 bases, leaving 6 bases of the junction unmatched. The CDR3 consists of 15 residues. The CDR3 sequence is CASSPTTGGPYEQYF. CDR3 nucleotide sequence: TGTGCCAGCAGCCCCACGACAGGGGGCCCCTACGAGCAGTACTTC.

This clonotype was seen a single time. The chain links TRBV25-1 to TRBJ1-4; TRBD1 aligns across 8 bases. The V and J ends lost 1 base and 0 bases, in that order; junction bases with no gene match: 7. This CDR3 has 18 amino acids. The V gene's germline CDR1 is MGHDK and CDR2 SYGVNS. CDR3 loop: CASSESGTGYATNEKLFF. The DNA of the CDR3 is TGTGCCAGCAGTGAATCGGGGACAGGTTATGCAACTAATGAAAAACTGTTTTTT.

The sample holds one count of this clonotype. The chain uses TRBV6-6 and TRBJ1-5; D perhaps matches TRBD1 (6 bases). CDR3 size: 16 residues. V lost 6 bases and J 8 bases, leaving 23 bases between the germline ends. Germline V gives CDR1 MNHNY, CDR2 SVGAGI (reference sequence). CDR3: CASSLVSVQGGKPQHF. The CDR3 nucleotides are TGTGCCAGCAGCCTGGTTTCGGTCCAAGGGGGGAAGCCCCAGCATTTT.

This chain joins TRBV15 and TRBJ2-1; 8 bases line up with TRBD1. The ends lost 5 bases at V and 1 base at J; junction bases unmatched: 10. Germline CDR1 reads LNHNV; CDR2 reads YYDKDF (reference sequence). CDR3 size: 17 residues. As DNA, the CDR3 is TGTGCCACCAGCTCGATGAGACAGGGGTCGTCCTACAATGAGCAGTTCTTC. Translation gives CATSSMRQGSSYNEQFF.

As concerns this clonotype: A read error may be the cause here, since a much bigger clone is one base away. The V and J genes are TRBV2 and TRBJ1-1; no definite D call. This CDR3 has 14 amino acids. The germline V and J ends were trimmed by 7 bases and 0 bases, with 12 bases remaining between them. Germline-derived CDR1 and CDR2 are SNHLY and FYNNEI. CDR3 nucleotide sequence: TGTGCCAGCAAGCGGGAAGCCATGAACACTGAAGCTTTCTTT. It translates to CASKREAMNTEAFF.

This clonotype was detected a few times. V is TRBV20-1 and J is TRBJ1-5, with D possibly TRBD1 on 5 matching bases. V was trimmed by 1 base and J by 9 bases, leaving 16 bases between them. The CDR3 has 14 amino acids. Germline-derived CDR1 and CDR2 are DFQATT and SNEGSKA (reference sequence). The DNA for the CDR3 is TGCAGTGCTAGAGTCGTGGTAGGGGAGGGGCCCCAGCATTTT. Amino acid sequence: CSARVVVGEGPQHF.

Note on this clonotype: One base away lies a much larger clone, so this may be a sequencing read error. This rearrangement joins TRBV24-1 to TRBJ1-3; D might be TRBD1 (6 bases). This CDR3 has 14 residues. Looked up from germline, CDR1 is KGHDR and CDR2 is SFDVKD. V was pared by 8 bases and J by 0 bases, with 10 bases between. The CDR3 region is CATKQDSSGNTIYF. CDR3 nucleotide sequence: TGTGCCACCAAACAGGACAGCTCTGGAAACACCATATATTTT.

This clonotype has at least ten counts. The chain recombines TRBV20-1 with TRBJ2-7; TRBD2 aligns across 8 bases. The J segment lost 7 bases and the V segment lost 6 bases, leaving 5 bases of the junction unmatched. The CDR3 spans 11 residues. Germline CDR1 reads DFQATT; CDR2 reads SNEGSKA (reference sequence). CDR3 residues: CSARIAGEQYF. The DNA of the CDR3 is TGCAGTGCCCGAATAGCGGGGGAGCAGTACTTC.